This note documents a single T cell receptor (beta chain) sequence. An end of the junction differs from the germline gene, which may be a read error. The record originates from a study of blood T cell repertoires in COVID-19. Study-level background: Some COVID-19 samples were acute and others convalescent; all came from the United States, Italy and Spain.

This CDR3 contains 20 residues. Germline-derived CDR1 and CDR2 are SQVTM and ANQGSEA. The authors' processing: Reference gene primer amplification gave nucleated cell count estimates. Measured with immunoSEQ multiplex PCR; TCRdb has only the in-frame clones, and not every one. From that table come the V and J calls and clone size; the DNA was used to work out D and trimming. The sample consists of roughly 300,000 clones, 85% to 90% of them appearing once. Seattle patients were enrolled during active infection and followed longitudinally. This chain connects TRBV29-1 to TRBJ2-3; 10 positions match TRBD2. The sequence came from a woman in her 30s with COVID-19, enrolled during active disease. Sequencing was done on a sample of peripheral blood. CDR3 amino acids: CSVEGMLAGDPRGTTDTQYF. The CDR3 nucleotides read TGCAGCGTGGAAGGGATGCTAGCGGGGGACCCTCGGGGGACAACAGATACGCAGTATTTT.